This entry lists 11 T cell receptor beta chains sequenced from one sample in a study of cytomegalovirus exposure and HLA in healthy donors. Amplification used 60 Vbeta primers and 13 Jbeta primers. Here immunoSEQ multiplex PCR was the method, and the copy in TCRdb shows in-frame clones only, minus some. The table lists approximately 170,000 clones, 68% of them singletons. Specimen: PBMCs. Receptors originate from a woman aged 18 to 35 in good health and CMV-seropositive.

The chain is built from TRBV5-1 and TRBJ2-7; TRBD1 matches 12 bases. The CDR3 totals 15 residues. Germline V gene sequence: CDR1 SGHRS, CDR2 YFSETQ. V shed 3 bases, J shed 4 bases, and the junction held 5 bases outside the gene matches. The DNA of the CDR3 is TGCGCCAGCAGCTCCGGGACAGGGGGCGATTACGAGCAGTACTTC. It translates to CASSSGTGGDYEQYF. The variable domain in full, with the rest retrieved from reference TRBV5-1 and TRBJ2-7, is KAGVTQTPRYLIKTRGQQVTLSCSPISGHRSVSWYQQTPGQGLQFLFEYFSETQRNKGNFPGRFSGRQFSNSRSEMNVSTLELGDSALYLCASSSGTGGDYEQYFGPGTRLTVT.

V usage is TRBV27 and J usage is TRBJ2-7; possibly TRBD1 for D (6 bases). This CDR3 is 15 amino acids long. V lost 1 base and J lost 4, with 14 bases in between. Germline CDR1 MNHEY, CDR2 SMNVEV (reference sequence). CDR3 residues: CASSLFGGGLYEQYF. The CDR3 nucleotides are TGTGCCAGCAGTTTATTTGGGGGCGGACTGTACGAGCAGTACTTC.

This rearrangement joins TRBV2 to TRBJ2-7; 7 positions agree with TRBD2. The CDR3 has 14 residues. Germline CDR1 and CDR2: SNHLY and FYNNEI. V gave up 6 bases and J gave up 0 bases; unmatched junction bases: 5. The CDR3 coding sequence is TGTGCCAGCAGGGGGGGGAGGATCTCCTACGAGCAGTACTTC. Residues: CASRGGRISYEQYF. Using reference TRBV2 and TRBJ2-7 for the parts outside the CDR3, the full variable domain is EPEVTQTPSHQVTQMGQEVILRCVPISNHLYFYWYRQILGQKVEFLVSFYNNEISEKSEIFDDQFSVERPDGSNFTLKIRSTKLEDSAMYFCASRGGRISYEQYFGPGTRLTVT.

The rearrangement joins TRBV6-1 to TRBJ1-4; D might be TRBD1 (5 bases). This CDR3 contains 14 residues. The V end lost 8 bases, the J end lost 4 bases, and 14 bases lay between the germline ends. Looked up from germline, CDR1 is MNHNS and CDR2 is SASEGT. In nucleotides, the CDR3 is TGTGCCAGCGAGTTAAGGGGTTTTAATGAAAAACTGTTTTTT. Translated: CASELRGFNEKLFF.

The chain is built from TRBV4-2 and TRBJ1-2; TRBD1 matches at 10 bases. The CDR3 totals 17 residues. Germline CDR1 reads LGHNA; CDR2 reads YNFKEQ. Trimming cost V 0 bases and J 2 bases; bases outside gene matches: 6. The CDR3 reads CASSQEDADRGNYGYTF. CDR3 in DNA: TGTGCCAGCAGCCAAGAAGACGCGGACAGGGGGAACTATGGCTACACCTTC.

This clone was detected a few times. CDR3 DNA sequence: TGCAGCGCCCGGACAGGGGTTAATCAGCCCCAGCATTTT. Translating gives CSARTGVNQPQHF. The chain uses TRBV29-1 and TRBJ1-5, with TRBD1 matching 9 bases. The trim removed 7 bases at V and 4 bases at J, leaving 5 bases unmatched. Germline-derived CDR1 and CDR2 are SQVTM and ANQGSEA. The length of the CDR3 is 13 residues.

This chain joins TRBV10-1 and TRBJ1-2; D is perhaps TRBD1 (6 bases). Germline V gene data show CDR1 as WNHNN and CDR2 as SYGVQD (reference sequence). Deletions cut 4 bases from V and 4 bases from J, with 16 bases between. This CDR3 is 15 amino acids long. The CDR3 DNA reads TGCGCCAGCAGTGGCCTGAAACAGGGTCCCTATGGCTACACCTTC. Translating it yields CASSGLKQGPYGYTF.

The chain carries TRBV28 and TRBJ1-2, with TRBD1 matching over 8 bases. The trim removed 6 bases at V and 4 bases at J, leaving 16 bases unmatched. The CDR3 has 17 amino acids. Germline values: CDR1 MDHEN, CDR2 SYDVKM. The CDR3 region is CASRVARPGGGGYGYTF. The CDR3 bases are TGTGCCAGCAGAGTGGCCCGTCCAGGGGGCGGTGGCTATGGCTACACCTTC.

V usage is TRBV6-1 and J usage is TRBJ1-2, with D possibly TRBD1 on 6 matching bases. Trimming removed 6 bases from V and 1 base from J, with 12 bases in between. In germline, CDR1 is MNHNS, CDR2 SASEGT. The CDR3 sequence is 14 residues long. The CDR3 coding sequence is TGTGCCAGCAGAGGCAGGGGTTATAACTATGGCTACACCTTC. It yields the protein CASRGRGYNYGYTF.

The chain combines TRBV6-6 with TRBJ2-7, with TRBD1 matching over 9 bases. V lost 6 bases to trimming and J lost 4 bases; unmatched junction nucleotides: 10. This CDR3 is built from 15 residues. The germline CDR1 and CDR2 sequences are MNHNY and SVGAGI (reference sequence). In nucleotides, the CDR3 is TGTGCCAGCAGAGCCCAGGGGACAGGGCTTTACGAGCAGTACTTC. Translating gives CASRAQGTGLYEQYF.

On this clone: This sample includes further DNA sequences coding for the same CDR3. The chain recombines TRBV27 with TRBJ1-6, with a possible D match to TRBD1 (6 bases). Trimming pared 6 bases from V and 3 bases from J, leaving 6 bases between. The CDR3 spans 13 residues. Germline CDR1 MNHEY, CDR2 SMNVEV (reference sequence). This CDR3 is CASRQGYNSPLHF. CDR3 nucleotide sequence: TGTGCCAGCAGACAGGGCTATAATTCACCCCTCCACTTT.